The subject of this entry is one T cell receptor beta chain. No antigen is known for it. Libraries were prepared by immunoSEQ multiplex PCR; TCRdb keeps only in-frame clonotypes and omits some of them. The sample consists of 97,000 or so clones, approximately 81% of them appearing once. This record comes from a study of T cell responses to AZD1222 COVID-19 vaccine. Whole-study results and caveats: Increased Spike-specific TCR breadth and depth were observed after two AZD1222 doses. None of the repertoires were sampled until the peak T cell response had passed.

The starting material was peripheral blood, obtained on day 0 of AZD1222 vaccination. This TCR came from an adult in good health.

The CDR3 bases are TGCGCCAGCAGCCACGACTATCGACAGCCGGCGTACCAAGAGACCCAGTACTTC. Its protein is CASSHDYRQPAYQETQYF. The J gene is TRBJ2-5, the V gene TRBV4-3; D tentatively fits TRBD1 or TRBD2 (5 bases each). In germline, CDR1 is LGHNA, CDR2 YSLEER. Trimming removed 3 bases from V and 0 bases from J, with 20 bases in between. The CDR3 is 18 residues long.